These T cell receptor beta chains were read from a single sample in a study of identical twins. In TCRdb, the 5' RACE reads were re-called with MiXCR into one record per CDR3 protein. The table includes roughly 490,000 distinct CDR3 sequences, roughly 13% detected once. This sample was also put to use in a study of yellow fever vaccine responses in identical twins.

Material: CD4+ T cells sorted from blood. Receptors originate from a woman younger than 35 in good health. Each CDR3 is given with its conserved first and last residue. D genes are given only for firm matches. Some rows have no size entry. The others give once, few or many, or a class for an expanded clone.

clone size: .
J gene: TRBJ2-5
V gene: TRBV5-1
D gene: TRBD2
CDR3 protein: CASSSMTGGLETQYF
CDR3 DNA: TGCGCCAGCAGCTCCATGACGGGAGGGCTGGAGACCCAGTACTTC

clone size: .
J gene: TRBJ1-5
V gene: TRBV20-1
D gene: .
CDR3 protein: CSGATAGRLQPQHF
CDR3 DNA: TGCAGCGGCGCCACGGCAGGCCGCTTGCAGCCCCAGCATTTT

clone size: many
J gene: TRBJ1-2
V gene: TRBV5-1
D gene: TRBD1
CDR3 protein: CASSPSTDRAAHYGYTF
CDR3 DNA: TGCGCCAGCAGCCCCTCAACTGACAGGGCTGCTCACTATGGCTACACCTTC

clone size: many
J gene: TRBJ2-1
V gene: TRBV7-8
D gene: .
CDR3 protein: CASSLVPSYGNEQFF
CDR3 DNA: TGTGCCAGCAGCTTAGTTCCTAGTTACGGCAATGAGCAGTTCTTC

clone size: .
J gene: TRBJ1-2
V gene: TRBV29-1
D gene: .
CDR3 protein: CSVVTGSGDYGYTF
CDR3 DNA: TGCAGCGTTGTAACCGGGTCAGGAGACTATGGCTACACCTTC

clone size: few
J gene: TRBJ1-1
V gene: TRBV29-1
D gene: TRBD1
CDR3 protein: CSVALQGVWTEAFF
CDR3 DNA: TGCAGCGTTGCACTACAGGGGGTATGGACTGAAGCTTTCTTT

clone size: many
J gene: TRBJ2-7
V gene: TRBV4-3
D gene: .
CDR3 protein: CASSQGRPQGIYEQYF
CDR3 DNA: TGCGCCAGCAGCCAAGGCCGTCCACAGGGTATCTACGAGCAGTACTTC

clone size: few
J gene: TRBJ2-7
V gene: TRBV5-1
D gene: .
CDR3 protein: CASQSNLRRGEQYF
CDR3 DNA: TGCGCCAGTCAGTCCAATCTGCGTAGGGGCGAGCAGTACTTC

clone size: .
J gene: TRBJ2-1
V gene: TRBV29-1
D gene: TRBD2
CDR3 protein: CSVDSGSNEQFF
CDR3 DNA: TGCAGCGTTGATAGCGGGAGTAATGAGCAGTTCTTC

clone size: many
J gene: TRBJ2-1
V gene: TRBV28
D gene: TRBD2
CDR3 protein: CASSRAGGPFNEQFF
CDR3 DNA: TGTGCCAGCAGTAGAGCGGGAGGGCCGTTCAATGAGCAGTTCTTC

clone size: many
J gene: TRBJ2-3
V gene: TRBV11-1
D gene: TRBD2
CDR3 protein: CASSLGIAGLTDTQYF
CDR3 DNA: TGTGCCAGCAGCTTAGGTATAGCGGGCCTCACAGATACGCAGTATTTT

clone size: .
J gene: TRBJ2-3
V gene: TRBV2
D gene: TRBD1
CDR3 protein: CASSDRGRTDTQYF
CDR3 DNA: TGTGCCAGCAGTGACAGGGGGCGCACAGATACGCAGTATTTT

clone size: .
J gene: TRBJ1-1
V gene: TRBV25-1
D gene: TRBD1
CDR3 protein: CASSRDRGANEAFF
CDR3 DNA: TGTGCCAGCAGTCGGGACAGGGGTGCGAACGAAGCTTTCTTT

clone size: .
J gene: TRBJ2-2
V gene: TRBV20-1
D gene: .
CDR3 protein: CSAPRVGELFF
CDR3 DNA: TGCAGTGCCCCTCGGGTCGGGGAGCTGTTTTTT

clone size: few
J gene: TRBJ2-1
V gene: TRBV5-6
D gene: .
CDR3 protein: CASSRLRLFANNEQFF
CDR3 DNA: TGTGCCAGCAGCCGGCTCAGGCTATTTGCGAACAATGAGCAGTTCTTC

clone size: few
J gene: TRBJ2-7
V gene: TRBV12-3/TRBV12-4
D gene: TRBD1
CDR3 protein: CASSSPADRGTYEQYF
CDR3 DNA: TGTGCCAGCAGTTCCCCGGCGGACAGGGGAACCTACGAGCAGTACTTC

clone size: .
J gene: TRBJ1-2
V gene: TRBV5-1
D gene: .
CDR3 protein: CASSWSRGDGYTF
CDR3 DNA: TGCGCCAGCAGCTGGTCCAGGGGTGATGGCTACACCTTC

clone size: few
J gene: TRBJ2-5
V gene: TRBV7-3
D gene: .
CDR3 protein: CASSASGALQETQYF
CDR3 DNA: TGTGCCAGCAGCGCCTCAGGGGCCTTACAAGAGACCCAGTACTTC

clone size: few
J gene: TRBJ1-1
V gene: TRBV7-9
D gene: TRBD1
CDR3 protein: CASSLKQGAGMNTEAFF
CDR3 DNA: TGTGCCAGCAGCTTAAAGCAGGGGGCAGGAATGAACACTGAAGCTTTCTTT

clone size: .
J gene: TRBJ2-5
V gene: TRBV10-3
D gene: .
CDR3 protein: CAISESRQVEETQYF
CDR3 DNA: TGTGCCATCAGTGAGTCCCGACAGGTAGAGGAGACCCAGTACTTC

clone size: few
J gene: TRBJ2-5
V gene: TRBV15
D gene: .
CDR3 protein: CATSSRGLVETQYF
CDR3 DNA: TGTGCCACCAGCAGTAGAGGGTTGGTGGAGACCCAGTACTTC

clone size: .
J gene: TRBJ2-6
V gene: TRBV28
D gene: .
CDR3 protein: CATTGPGDSGANVLTF
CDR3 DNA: TGTGCCACCACGGGGCCAGGGGATTCTGGGGCCAACGTCCTGACTTTC

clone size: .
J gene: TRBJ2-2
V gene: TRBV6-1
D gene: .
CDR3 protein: CASSIIGGWNTGELFF
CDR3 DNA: TGTGCCAGCAGCATAATCGGAGGGTGGAACACCGGGGAGCTGTTTTTT

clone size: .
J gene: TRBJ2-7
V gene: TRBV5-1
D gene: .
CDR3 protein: CASTVRPGIDEQYF
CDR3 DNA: TGCGCCAGCACTGTTCGTCCAGGGATTGACGAGCAGTACTTC

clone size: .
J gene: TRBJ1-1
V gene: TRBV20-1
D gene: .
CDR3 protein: CSARIGTEAFF
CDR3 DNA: TGCAGTGCTAGGATAGGGACTGAAGCTTTCTTT

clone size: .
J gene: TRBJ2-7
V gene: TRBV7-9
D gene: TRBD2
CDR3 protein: CASSSPGRGVLEQYF
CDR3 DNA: TGTGCCAGCAGCTCCCCCGGACGGGGGGTTCTCGAGCAGTACTTC

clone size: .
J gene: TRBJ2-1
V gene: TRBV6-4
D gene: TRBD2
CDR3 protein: CASSERGSGPVYNEQFF
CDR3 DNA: TGTGCCAGCAGTGAGAGAGGTAGCGGGCCGGTTTACAATGAGCAGTTCTTC

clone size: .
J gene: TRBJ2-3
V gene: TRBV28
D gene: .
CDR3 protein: CASSARGRSDTQYF
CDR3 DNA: TGTGCCAGCAGTGCCCGGGGTAGGTCCGATACGCAGTATTTT

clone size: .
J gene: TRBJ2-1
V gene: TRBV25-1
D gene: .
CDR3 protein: CASSETLLGLEQFF
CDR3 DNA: TGTGCCAGCAGTGAAACCTTACTAGGATTAGAGCAGTTCTTC

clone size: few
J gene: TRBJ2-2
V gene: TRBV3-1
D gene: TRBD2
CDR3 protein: CASSQKVGTSGSTGELFF
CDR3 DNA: TGTGCCAGCAGCCAGAAGGTCGGGACTAGCGGGAGCACCGGGGAGCTGTTTTTT

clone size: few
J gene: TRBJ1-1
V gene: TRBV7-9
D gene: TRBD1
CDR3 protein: CASTFDREAFF
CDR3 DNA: TGTGCCAGCACCTTTGACAGGGAGGCTTTCTTT

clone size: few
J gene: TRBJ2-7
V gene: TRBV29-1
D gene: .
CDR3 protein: CSVSWGGEQYF
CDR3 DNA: TGCAGCGTCTCGTGGGGTGGCGAGCAGTACTTC

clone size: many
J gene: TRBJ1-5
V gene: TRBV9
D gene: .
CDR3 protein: CASSVSTGFNQPQHF
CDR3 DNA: TGTGCCAGCAGCGTATCCACAGGGTTCAATCAGCCCCAGCATTTT

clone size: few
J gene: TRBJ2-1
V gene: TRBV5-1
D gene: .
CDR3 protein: CASSLTTSQSYNEQFF
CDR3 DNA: TGCGCCAGCAGCTTGACAACCTCGCAATCCTACAATGAGCAGTTCTTC

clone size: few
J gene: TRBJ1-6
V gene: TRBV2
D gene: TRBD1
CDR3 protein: CASTLTGERSPLHF
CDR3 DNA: TGTGCCAGCACCTTGACAGGGGAACGCTCACCCCTCCACTTT

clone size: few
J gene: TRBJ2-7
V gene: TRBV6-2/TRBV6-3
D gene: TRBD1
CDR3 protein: CASSRAGTAYSYEQYF
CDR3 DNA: TGTGCCAGCAGTCGAGCCGGGACAGCCTACTCCTACGAGCAGTACTTC

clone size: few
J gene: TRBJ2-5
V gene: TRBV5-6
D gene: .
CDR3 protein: CASSLAADDRPQETQYF
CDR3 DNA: TGTGCCAGCAGCTTGGCCGCTGACGACAGACCCCAAGAGACCCAGTACTTC

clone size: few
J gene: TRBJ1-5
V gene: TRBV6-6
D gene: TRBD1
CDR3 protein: CASSDRGQQPQHF
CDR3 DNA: TGTGCCAGCAGTGACAGGGGGCAACAGCCCCAGCATTTT

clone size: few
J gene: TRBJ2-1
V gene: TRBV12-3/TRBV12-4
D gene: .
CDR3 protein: CASSPAVASYNEQFF
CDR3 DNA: TGTGCCAGCAGTCCCGCCGTTGCCTCCTACAATGAGCAGTTCTTC

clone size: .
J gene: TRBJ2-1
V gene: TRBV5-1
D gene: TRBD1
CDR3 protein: CASSQRTGDSNEQFF
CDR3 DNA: TGCGCCAGCAGCCAACGGACAGGGGACTCCAATGAGCAGTTCTTC

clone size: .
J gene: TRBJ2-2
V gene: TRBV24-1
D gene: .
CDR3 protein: CATSDNTGELFF
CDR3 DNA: TGTGCCACCAGTGATAACACCGGGGAGCTGTTTTTT

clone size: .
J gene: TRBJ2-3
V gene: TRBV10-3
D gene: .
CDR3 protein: CAISKGNFGTDTQYF
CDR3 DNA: TGTGCCATCAGTAAGGGGAATTTTGGCACAGATACGCAGTATTTT

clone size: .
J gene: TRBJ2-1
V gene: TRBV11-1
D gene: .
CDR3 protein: CASSGTAEQFF
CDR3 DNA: TGTGCCAGCAGCGGTACTGCGGAGCAGTTCTTC

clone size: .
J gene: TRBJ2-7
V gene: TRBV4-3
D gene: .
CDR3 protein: CASSQDVGYSYEQYF
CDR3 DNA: TGCGCCAGCAGCCAAGATGTTGGCTACTCCTACGAGCAGTACTTC

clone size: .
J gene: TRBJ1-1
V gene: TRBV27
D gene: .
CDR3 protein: CASSLGLYGEAFF
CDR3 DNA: TGTGCCAGCAGTTTAGGCTTATACGGAGAAGCTTTCTTT

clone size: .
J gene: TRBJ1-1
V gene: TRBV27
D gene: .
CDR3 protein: CASSLTADTEAFF
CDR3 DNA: TGTGCCAGCAGTTTAACGGCCGACACTGAAGCTTTCTTT

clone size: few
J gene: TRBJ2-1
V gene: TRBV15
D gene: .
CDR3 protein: CATSRGNGGWNEQFF
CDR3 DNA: TGTGCCACCAGCAGGGGCAATGGAGGATGGAATGAGCAGTTCTTC

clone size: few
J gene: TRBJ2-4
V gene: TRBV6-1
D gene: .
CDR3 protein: CASRPRFKIAKNIQYF
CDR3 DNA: TGTGCCAGCAGGCCCCGTTTCAAGATAGCCAAAAACATTCAGTACTTC